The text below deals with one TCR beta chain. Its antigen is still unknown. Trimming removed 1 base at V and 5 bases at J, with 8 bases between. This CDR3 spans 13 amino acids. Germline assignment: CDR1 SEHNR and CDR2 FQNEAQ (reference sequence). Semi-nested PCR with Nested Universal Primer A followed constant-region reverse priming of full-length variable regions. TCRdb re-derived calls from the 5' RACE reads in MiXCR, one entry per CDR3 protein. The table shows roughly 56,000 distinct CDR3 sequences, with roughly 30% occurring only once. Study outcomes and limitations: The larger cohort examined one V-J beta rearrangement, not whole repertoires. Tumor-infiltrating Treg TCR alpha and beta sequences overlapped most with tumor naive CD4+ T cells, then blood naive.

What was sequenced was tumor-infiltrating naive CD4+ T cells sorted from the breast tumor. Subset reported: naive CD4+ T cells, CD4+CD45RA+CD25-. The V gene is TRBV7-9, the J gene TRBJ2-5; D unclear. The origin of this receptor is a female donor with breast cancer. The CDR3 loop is CASSLEGRETQYF. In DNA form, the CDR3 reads TGTGCCAGCAGCTTAGAAGGTCGGGAGACCCAGTACTTC.